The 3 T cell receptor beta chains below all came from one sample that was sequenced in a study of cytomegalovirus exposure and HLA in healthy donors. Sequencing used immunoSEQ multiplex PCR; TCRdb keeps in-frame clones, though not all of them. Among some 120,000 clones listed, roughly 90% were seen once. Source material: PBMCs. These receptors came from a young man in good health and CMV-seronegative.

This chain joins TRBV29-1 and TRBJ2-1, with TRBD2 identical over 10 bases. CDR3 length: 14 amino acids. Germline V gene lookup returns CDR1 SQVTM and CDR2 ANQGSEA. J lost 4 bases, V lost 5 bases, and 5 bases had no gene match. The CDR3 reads CSVLTSGKYNEQFF. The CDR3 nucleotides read TGCAGCGTTCTAACTAGCGGGAAGTACAATGAGCAGTTCTTC.

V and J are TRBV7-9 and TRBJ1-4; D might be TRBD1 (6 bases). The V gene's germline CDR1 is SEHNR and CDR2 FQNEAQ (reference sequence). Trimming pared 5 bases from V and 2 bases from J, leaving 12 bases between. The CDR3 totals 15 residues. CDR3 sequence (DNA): TGTGCCAGCAGCATCAGGGGAGCGACTAATGAAAAACTGTTTTTT. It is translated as CASSIRGATNEKLFF.

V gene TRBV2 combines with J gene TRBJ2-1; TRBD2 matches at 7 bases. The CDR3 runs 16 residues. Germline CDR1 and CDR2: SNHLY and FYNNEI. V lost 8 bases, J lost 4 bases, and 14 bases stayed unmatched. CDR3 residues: CASSPRTSGVYNEQFF. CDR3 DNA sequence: TGTGCCAGCTCCCCACGGACCAGCGGGGTATACAATGAGCAGTTCTTC.